The TCR beta chain under discussion was sequenced for a study of blood T cell repertoires in COVID-19 (dated by TCRdb to 2018 to 2021). Concerning the study at large: Samples from collaborators originated in the United States, Italy and Spain and spanned both the acute and convalescent phases of COVID-19. The prospective study material was composed of cDNA or gDNA derived from T cells, B-cell-depleted T cells, or PBMCs. Subjects who had been exposed to COVID-19, were actively infected with it, or had recovered from it provided the deeply sampled blood TCRbeta repertoires that made up the dataset. The repertoires were made available in a free public database intended to serve as a resource for research on the immune response to SARS-CoV-2. Samples were obtained from the ongoing ImmuneRACE study (first 160 participants) and from 1,000 to 1,500 subjects provided by 6 global collaborators. A de-identified subject ID, COVID-19 status, age in years and sex were almost always included in the sample metadata. Where available, HLA class I and class II types were taken from metadata supplied by the sample provider and were not determined by assay-based typing. Points the paper makes about the study in general: How much clinical and demographic metadata was included differed by source and by participant, and the metadata was provided uncurated.

Whole blood was collected in K2EDTA tubes by collaborating institutions according to the institutions' own protocols. For TCRbeta analysis, collaborators shipped samples as frozen whole blood, isolated PBMCs, or DNA extracted from either of those sample types. The immunoSEQ Assay, a bias-controlled multiplex PCR, was used to amplify TCRbeta CDR3 regions from genomic DNA. Processing in the source paper ran as follows. The number of nucleated cells in each sample was estimated by amplification of reference gene primers within the assay. To quantify the absolute abundance of each unique TCRbeta CDR3 rearrangement, sequence reads were collapsed and filtered. For each sample, productive Simpson clonality was calculated by taking the square root of Simpson's diversity index across productive rearrangements. TCRdb re-hosts the immuneACCESS table, in-frame sequences only. Its copies lack some clones; in the studies checked, an unresolved V gene accounts for under half of them, and the cause for the rest is not known. V and J calls and clone size follow that table, whereas D and trimming were derived from the DNA. Across this sample there are about 40,000 clones, with about 90% seen only once. Of the sample, about a tenth is held by the ten largest clones.

CDR1 and CDR2, per the germline V gene (reference sequence), are PRHDT and FYEKMQ. V loses 5 bases of germline sequence and J loses 11 bases, and the interval between the two ends is 23 bases. The CDR3, cysteine through phenylalanine, is 15 amino acids long. Solely the CDR3 DNA is kept, with 45 bases framed from the first base. Note on this clone: The specificity of this receptor is unknown. No clone much larger than this one lies a single base away; base qualities are absent.

This TCR was recovered from a man in his forties or fifties with active COVID-19. The sequence links TRBV13 to TRBJ2-3; the D segment could be TRBD2, given 6 matching bases. Sequenced sample: peripheral blood. For the CDR3, the sequence is CASSRSGTQGLGQYF. At the DNA level, the sequence is TGTGCCAGCAGCCGATCCGGGACTCAGGGCCTCGGGCAGTATTTT.